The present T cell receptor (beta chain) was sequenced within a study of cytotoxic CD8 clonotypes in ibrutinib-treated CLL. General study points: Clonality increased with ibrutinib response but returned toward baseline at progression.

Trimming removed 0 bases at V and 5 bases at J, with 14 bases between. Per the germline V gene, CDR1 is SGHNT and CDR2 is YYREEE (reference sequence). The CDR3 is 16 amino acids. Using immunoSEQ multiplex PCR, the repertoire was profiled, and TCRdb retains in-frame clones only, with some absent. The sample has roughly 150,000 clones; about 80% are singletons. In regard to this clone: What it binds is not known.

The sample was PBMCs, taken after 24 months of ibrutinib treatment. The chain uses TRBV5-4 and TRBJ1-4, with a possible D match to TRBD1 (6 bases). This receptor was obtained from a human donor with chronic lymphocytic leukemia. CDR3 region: CASSLAGQGRNEKLFF. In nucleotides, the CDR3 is TGTGCCAGCAGCTTGGCCGGGCAGGGGCGGAATGAAAAACTGTTTTTT.